Listed below are T cell receptor beta chains from one sample, sequenced in a study of cytomegalovirus exposure and HLA in healthy donors. Clones were read by immunoSEQ multiplex PCR, and TCRdb kept only the in-frame ones, dropping some. The table shows 110,000 to 150,000 clones, with about three quarters occurring only once. Sequencing was done on a sample of PBMCs. Receptor source: a male donor in good health and CMV-seronegative. Both conserved end residues are part of each CDR3. Each record gives: V gene, D gene, J gene, clone size, CDR3 DNA, CDR3 protein. D genes are given only for firm matches. Where a row states a size, it is once, few, many or the class of an expanded clone; other rows omit it.

V gene: TRBV28; D gene: NA; J gene: TRBJ1-5; clone size: NA; CDR3 DNA: TGTGCCAGCAGTTCGATCGTGACAGATAGCAATCAGCCCCAGCATTTT; CDR3 protein: CASSSIVTDSNQPQHF
V gene: TRBV2; D gene: TRBD2; J gene: TRBJ2-1; clone size: NA; CDR3 DNA: TGTGCCAGCAGTGAATTAGCTAGCGGGAGAGGAAATGAGCAGTTCTTC; CDR3 protein: CASSELASGRGNEQFF
V gene: TRBV27; D gene: NA; J gene: TRBJ1-5; clone size: NA; CDR3 DNA: TGTGCCAGCAGTTTAGGGCTCAATCAGCCCCAGCATTTT; CDR3 protein: CASSLGLNQPQHF
V gene: TRBV6-4; D gene: NA; J gene: TRBJ1-2; clone size: NA; CDR3 DNA: TGTGCCAGCAGCTCAGGGGCTAACTATGGCTACACCTTC; CDR3 protein: CASSSGANYGYTF
V gene: TRBV5-1; D gene: TRBD1; J gene: TRBJ1-1; clone size: NA; CDR3 DNA: TGCGCCAGCAGCACTGGACAGGGGGCATTCACTGAAGCTTTCTTT; CDR3 protein: CASSTGQGAFTEAFF
V gene: TRBV27; D gene: NA; J gene: TRBJ2-5; clone size: NA; CDR3 DNA: TGTGCCAGCAGTTTAATAGGTTCCGGAGGGACCCAGTACTTC; CDR3 protein: CASSLIGSGGTQYF
V gene: TRBV5-4; D gene: TRBD2; J gene: TRBJ2-5; clone size: NA; CDR3 DNA: TGTGCCAGCAGCTCGACCCTCGGGACTAGCGGGAGTGCGTTGGAGACCCAGTACTTC; CDR3 protein: CASSSTLGTSGSALETQYF
V gene: TRBV4-1; D gene: NA; J gene: TRBJ1-2; clone size: NA; CDR3 DNA: TGCGCCAGCAGCCAAGACGGGGTTTATGGCTACACCTTC; CDR3 protein: CASSQDGVYGYTF
V gene: TRBV11-2; D gene: TRBD1; J gene: TRBJ2-5; clone size: NA; CDR3 DNA: TGTGCCAGCAGCGGTGGGTCCGGGACAGTTATTCGCAAAGAGACCCAGTACTTC; CDR3 protein: CASSGGSGTVIRKETQYF
V gene: TRBV7-2; D gene: TRBD2; J gene: TRBJ2-7; clone size: NA; CDR3 DNA: TGTGCCAGCAGCTTAGGACTAGCGGGAACCTACGAGCAGTACTTC; CDR3 protein: CASSLGLAGTYEQYF
V gene: TRBV7-3; D gene: TRBD2; J gene: TRBJ2-7; clone size: NA; CDR3 DNA: TGTGCCAGCAGCTTAAAGCCTAGCGGGAGGGGTCTCTACGAGCAGTACTTC; CDR3 protein: CASSLKPSGRGLYEQYF
V gene: TRBV4-1; D gene: TRBD2; J gene: TRBJ2-3; clone size: NA; CDR3 DNA: TGCGCCAGCAGTAATATAGCGGGAGGGCCCGGTGATACGCAGTATTTT; CDR3 protein: CASSNIAGGPGDTQYF
V gene: TRBV6-1; D gene: TRBD2; J gene: TRBJ2-1; clone size: once; CDR3 DNA: TGTGCCAGCAGTGAACTGGCGGGGGGGCTCAATGAGCAGTTCTTC; CDR3 protein: CASSELAGGLNEQFF
V gene: TRBV19; D gene: TRBD1; J gene: TRBJ2-5; clone size: NA; CDR3 DNA: TGTGCCAGTAGTACTAGACAGGGAAGTGGAGAGACCCAGTACTTC; CDR3 protein: CASSTRQGSGETQYF
V gene: TRBV5-1; D gene: NA; J gene: TRBJ2-3; clone size: NA; CDR3 DNA: TGCGCCAGCAGCTTGCAGAGGGGGAACACAGATACGCAGTATTTT; CDR3 protein: CASSLQRGNTDTQYF
V gene: TRBV11-2; D gene: NA; J gene: TRBJ2-3; clone size: NA; CDR3 DNA: TGTGCCAGCAGCCAGGGGCAGAACACAGATACGCAGTATTTT; CDR3 protein: CASSQGQNTDTQYF
V gene: TRBV11-3; D gene: TRBD2; J gene: TRBJ2-3; clone size: NA; CDR3 DNA: TGTGCCAGCAGCTTAACGGGACTAGCGGGAGTAGGAGATACGCAGTATTTT; CDR3 protein: CASSLTGLAGVGDTQYF
V gene: TRBV27; D gene: TRBD1; J gene: TRBJ2-1; clone size: few; CDR3 DNA: TGTGCCAGCAGAAGGACAGGGGCCAGCAATGAGCAGTTCTTC; CDR3 protein: CASRRTGASNEQFF
V gene: TRBV7-8; D gene: NA; J gene: TRBJ1-5; clone size: NA; CDR3 DNA: TGTGCCAGCAGCTTAGGTAGCACCTCTGGGCCCCAGCATTTT; CDR3 protein: CASSLGSTSGPQHF
V gene: TRBV7-9; D gene: TRBD1; J gene: TRBJ2-1; clone size: NA; CDR3 DNA: TGTGCCAGCAGCAGGACAGGGATGGGCTACAATGAGCAGTTCTTC; CDR3 protein: CASSRTGMGYNEQFF
V gene: TRBV9; D gene: TRBD1; J gene: TRBJ2-5; clone size: NA; CDR3 DNA: TGTGCCAGCAGCCGGGGGGACAGGGAAGGCCAAGAGACCCAGTACTTC; CDR3 protein: CASSRGDREGQETQYF
V gene: TRBV11-2; D gene: TRBD1; J gene: TRBJ1-2; clone size: NA; CDR3 DNA: TGTGCCAGCAGCTTAGATCTGGGGACAGACTATGGCTACACCTTC; CDR3 protein: CASSLDLGTDYGYTF
V gene: TRBV6-1; D gene: TRBD1; J gene: TRBJ2-7; clone size: NA; CDR3 DNA: TGTGCCAGTGGACAGGGACACGAGCAGTACTTC; CDR3 protein: CASGQGHEQYF
V gene: TRBV5-4; D gene: TRBD1; J gene: TRBJ2-7; clone size: NA; CDR3 DNA: TGTGCCAGCAGCTTGGAGGACAGGGGCGAGCAGTACTTC; CDR3 protein: CASSLEDRGEQYF
V gene: TRBV4-3; D gene: TRBD1; J gene: TRBJ1-2; clone size: few; CDR3 DNA: TGCGCCAGCAGCCAAGTGCGTTCAGGGGGCGCTGGCTATGGCTACACCTTC; CDR3 protein: CASSQVRSGGAGYGYTF
V gene: TRBV2; D gene: NA; J gene: TRBJ1-1; clone size: NA; CDR3 DNA: TGTGCCAGCAGTCTTACCCAGGGGACTGAAGCTTTCTTT; CDR3 protein: CASSLTQGTEAFF
V gene: TRBV6-1; D gene: NA; J gene: TRBJ2-3; clone size: few; CDR3 DNA: TGTGCCAGCCCTTCAGGGGCAGATACGCAGTATTTT; CDR3 protein: CASPSGADTQYF